These T cell receptor beta chains were read from a single sample in a study of human T cells and chemical hapten exposure. Each CDR3 protein is one row after TCRdb ran MiXCR on the RACE reads. The table lists some 99,000 distinct CDR3 sequences, roughly a tenth of them singletons. The starting material was whole blood, obtained in connection with sensitization to the hapten diphenylcyclopropenone (DPC). Receptor source: a woman aged 40 to 50 with alopecia areata. Some clones in this sample may be carry-over from other donors' samples. Both conserved end residues are part of each CDR3. Fields, in order: J gene, D gene, clone size, V gene, CDR3 protein, CDR3 DNA. The D gene is left open where the match is weak. Clone size is given for some rows only: seen once, a few or many times, or a class if the clone is expanded.

J: TRBJ1-3; D: -; size: few; V: TRBV20-1; CDR3: CSARDWASSENTIYF; DNA: TGCAGTGCTAGAGATTGGGCCAGCTCTGAAAACACCATATATTTT
J: TRBJ2-5; D: -; size: -; V: TRBV20-1; CDR3: CSAKQGHEETQYF; DNA: TGCAGTGCTAAGCAGGGACATGAAGAGACCCAGTACTTC
J: TRBJ2-5; D: TRBD2; size: -; V: TRBV5-4; CDR3: CASSLTSGGEETQYF; DNA: TGTGCCAGCAGCTTGACTAGCGGGGGGGAAGAGACCCAGTACTTC
J: TRBJ1-6; D: -; size: -; V: TRBV10-2; CDR3: CASRTADNSPLHF; DNA: TGCGCCAGCAGGACGGCTGATAATTCACCCCTCCACTTT
J: TRBJ2-2; D: -; size: many; V: TRBV5-4; CDR3: CASSLGRNTGELFF; DNA: TGTGCCAGCAGCTTGGGGCGAAACACCGGGGAGCTGTTTTTT
J: TRBJ2-7; D: TRBD2; size: few; V: TRBV11-2; CDR3: CASSRSGGPSYEQYF; DNA: TGTGCCAGCAGCCGTAGCGGGGGGCCCTCCTACGAGCAGTACTTC
J: TRBJ1-1; D: -; size: many; V: TRBV10-3; CDR3: CAISEPGEEAFF; DNA: TGTGCCATCAGTGAACCCGGGGAGGAAGCTTTCTTT
J: TRBJ2-2; D: -; size: many; V: TRBV6-2/TRBV6-3; CDR3: CASSYPPQDSINTGELFF; DNA: TGTGCCAGCAGTTACCCCCCCCAGGACTCCATCAACACCGGGGAGCTGTTTTTT
J: TRBJ2-1; D: -; size: many; V: TRBV27; CDR3: CASRARPYNEQFF; DNA: TGTGCCAGCAGGGCCAGACCCTACAATGAGCAGTTCTTC
J: TRBJ1-2; D: TRBD1; size: many; V: TRBV30; CDR3: CAWSAGQGLGYTF; DNA: TGTGCCTGGAGCGCGGGACAGGGGCTAGGCTACACCTTC
J: TRBJ1-1; D: -; size: few; V: TRBV6-2/TRBV6-3; CDR3: CASSYQLMNTEAFF; DNA: TGTGCCAGCAGTTACCAGCTCATGAACACTGAAGCTTTCTTT
J: TRBJ2-3; D: -; size: -; V: TRBV6-6; CDR3: CASSYLSDTYTDTQYF; DNA: TGTGCCAGCAGTTATCTCAGCGACACCTACACAGATACGCAGTATTTT
J: TRBJ2-7; D: -; size: few; V: TRBV11-2; CDR3: CASSLVRGREQYF; DNA: TGTGCCAGCAGCTTAGTCAGGGGTAGGGAGCAGTACTTC
J: TRBJ2-7; D: TRBD1; size: many; V: TRBV7-9; CDR3: CASSGDRLSSYEQYF; DNA: TGTGCCAGCAGCGGGGACAGGTTAAGCTCCTACGAGCAGTACTTC
J: TRBJ2-7; D: -; size: -; V: TRBV12-3/TRBV12-4; CDR3: CASGPGAGRGSYEQYF; DNA: TGTGCCAGCGGGCCTGGGGCGGGCAGGGGATCCTACGAGCAGTACTTC
J: TRBJ2-4; D: -; size: many; V: TRBV24-1; CDR3: CATSDHLGRIQYF; DNA: TGTGCCACCAGTGACCACCTTGGGCGTATTCAGTACTTC
J: TRBJ2-7; D: -; size: -; V: TRBV19; CDR3: CASRPDGDAEQQYF; DNA: TGTGCCAGTAGACCCGATGGGGACGCAGAACAGCAGTACTTC
J: TRBJ1-5; D: -; size: many; V: TRBV20-1; CDR3: CSARDWGSNSNQPQHF; DNA: TGCAGTGCTAGAGATTGGGGGAGTAATAGCAATCAGCCCCAGCATTTT
J: TRBJ2-7; D: TRBD1; size: -; V: TRBV6-5; CDR3: CASGSVGQGTHEQYF; DNA: TGTGCCAGCGGATCCGTAGGACAGGGGACCCACGAGCAGTACTTC
J: TRBJ2-5; D: -; size: many; V: TRBV11-2; CDR3: CASSAPGSGLETQYF; DNA: TGTGCCAGCAGCGCCCCGGGGTCGGGGTTGGAGACCCAGTACTTC
J: TRBJ2-3; D: -; size: many; V: TRBV11-2; CDR3: CASSPSRDLNQDTQYF; DNA: TGTGCCAGCAGCCCAAGCCGGGACCTCAATCAAGATACGCAGTATTTT
J: TRBJ2-3; D: TRBD1; size: few; V: TRBV7-9; CDR3: CASSIGGSTDTQYF; DNA: TGTGCCAGCAGCATAGGGGGCAGCACAGATACGCAGTATTTT